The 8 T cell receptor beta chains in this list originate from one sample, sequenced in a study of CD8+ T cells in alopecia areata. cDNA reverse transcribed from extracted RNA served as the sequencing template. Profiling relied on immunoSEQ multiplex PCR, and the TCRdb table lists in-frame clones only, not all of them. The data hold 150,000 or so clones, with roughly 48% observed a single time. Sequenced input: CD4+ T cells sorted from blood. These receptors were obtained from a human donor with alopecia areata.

The CDR3 reads CASAGTGVTDTQYF. The CDR3 DNA reads as TGTGCCAGCGCCGGGACAGGAGTCACAGATACGCAGTATTTT. The chain uses TRBV19 and TRBJ2-3, with 8 bases that match TRBD1. Germline V gene sequence: CDR1 LNHDA, CDR2 SQIVND (reference sequence). With 9 bases clipped from V and 2 bases from J, the junction kept 7 bases outside the gene matches. The CDR3 is 14 amino acids.

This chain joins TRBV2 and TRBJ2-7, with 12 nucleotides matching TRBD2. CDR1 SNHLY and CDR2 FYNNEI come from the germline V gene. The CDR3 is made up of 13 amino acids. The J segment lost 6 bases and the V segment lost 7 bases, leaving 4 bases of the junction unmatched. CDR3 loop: CASKLAGGGEQYF. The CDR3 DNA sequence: TGTGCCAGCAAACTAGCGGGAGGTGGCGAGCAGTACTTC.

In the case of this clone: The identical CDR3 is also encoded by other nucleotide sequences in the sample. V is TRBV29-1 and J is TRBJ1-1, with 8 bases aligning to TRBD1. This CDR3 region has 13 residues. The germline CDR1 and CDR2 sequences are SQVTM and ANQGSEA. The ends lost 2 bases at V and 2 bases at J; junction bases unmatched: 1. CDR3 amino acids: CSVEQGANTEAFF. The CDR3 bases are TGCAGCGTTGAACAGGGGGCAAACACTGAAGCTTTCTTT. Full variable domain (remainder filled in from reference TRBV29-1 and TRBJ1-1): SAVISQKPSRDICQRGTSLTIQCQVDSQVTMMFWYRQQPGQSLTLIATANQGSEATYESGFVIDKFPISRPNLTFSTLTVSNMSPEDSSIYLCSVEQGANTEAFFGQGTRLTVV.

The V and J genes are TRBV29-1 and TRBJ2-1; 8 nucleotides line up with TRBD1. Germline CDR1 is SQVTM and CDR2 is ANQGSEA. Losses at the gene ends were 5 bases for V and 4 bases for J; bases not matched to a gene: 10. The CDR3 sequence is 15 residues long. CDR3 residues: CSVPTGVWDYNEQFF. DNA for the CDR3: TGCAGCGTTCCGACAGGGGTTTGGGATTACAATGAGCAGTTCTTC.

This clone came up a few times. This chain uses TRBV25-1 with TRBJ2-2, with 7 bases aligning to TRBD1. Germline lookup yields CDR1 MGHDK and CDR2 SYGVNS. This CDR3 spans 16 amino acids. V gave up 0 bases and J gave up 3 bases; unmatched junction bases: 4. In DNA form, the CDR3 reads TGTGCCAGCAGTGAATATGGGCAGGGGGACACCGGGGAGCTGTTTTTT. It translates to CASSEYGQGDTGELFF.

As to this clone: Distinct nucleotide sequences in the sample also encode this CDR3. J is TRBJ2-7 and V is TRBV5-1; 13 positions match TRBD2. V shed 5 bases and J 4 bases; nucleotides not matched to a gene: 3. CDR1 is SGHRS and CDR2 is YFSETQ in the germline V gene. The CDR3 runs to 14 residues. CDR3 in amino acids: CASSPGLAGYEQYF. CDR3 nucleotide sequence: TGCGCCAGCAGTCCGGGACTAGCGGGATACGAGCAGTACTTC.

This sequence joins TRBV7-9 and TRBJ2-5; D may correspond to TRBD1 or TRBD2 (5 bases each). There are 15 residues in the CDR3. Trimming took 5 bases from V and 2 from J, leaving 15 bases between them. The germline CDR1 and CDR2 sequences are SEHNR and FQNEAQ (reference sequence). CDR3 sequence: CASSRRAEGQETQYF. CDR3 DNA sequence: TGTGCCAGCAGCCGCCGGGCCGAGGGGCAAGAGACCCAGTACTTC. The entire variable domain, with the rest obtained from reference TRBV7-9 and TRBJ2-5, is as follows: DTGVSQNPRHKITKRGQNVTFRCDPISEHNRLYWYRQTLGQGPEFLTYFQNEAQLEKSRLLSDRFSAERPKGSFSTLEIQRTEQGDSAMYLCASSRRAEGQETQYFGPGTRLLVL.

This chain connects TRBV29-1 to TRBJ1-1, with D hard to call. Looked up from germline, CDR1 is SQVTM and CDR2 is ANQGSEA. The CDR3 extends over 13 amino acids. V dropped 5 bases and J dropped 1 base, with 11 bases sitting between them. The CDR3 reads CSVCRSGNTEAFF. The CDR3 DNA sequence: TGCAGCGTTTGCAGGTCTGGGAACACTGAAGCTTTCTTT.